A selection of T cell receptor beta chains follows, all from one sample in a study of post-analysis software for immune sequencing data. TCRdb ran MiXCR on the PCR reads and lists one entry per CDR3 protein. The sample shows about 800,000 distinct CDR3 sequences, 30% of them seen only once. The sample comprised blood. These receptors were obtained from a girl aged 10 to 17 with multiple sclerosis. Both conserved end residues are part of each CDR3. The order of the fields is D gene, J gene, V gene, clone size, CDR3 DNA, CDR3 protein. A D gene is named only where the DNA matches it firmly. For some rows the clone size is stated as once, few or many, or as a class when expanded; others skip it.

TRBD1 | TRBJ1-6 | TRBV20-1 | few | TGCAGTGCTAGGACAGGGCCTAGGAATTCACCCCTCCACTTT | CSARTGPRNSPLHF
NA | TRBJ1-5 | TRBV20-1 | few | TGCAGTGCTAGGATCAGGGCGGGCGATCAGCCCCAGCATTTT | CSARIRAGDQPQHF
TRBD2 | TRBJ2-5 | TRBV27 | NA | TGTGCCAGCAGACCCGGACTAGCCACGTACCAAGAGACCCAGTACTTC | CASRPGLATYQETQYF
NA | TRBJ1-2 | TRBV10-3 | NA | TGTGCCATCAGTGAGTCGTTGGGGGGGTATGGCTACACCTTC | CAISESLGGYGYTF
TRBD1 | TRBJ2-7 | TRBV6-5 | few | TGTGCCACCACAGGGGGTGCCCGCGAGCAGTACTTC | CATTGGAREQYF
NA | TRBJ2-7 | TRBV7-2 | many | TGTGCCAGCAGCAGAGAGGTCGGGAGTACCTACGAGCAGTACTTC | CASSREVGSTYEQYF
TRBD1 | TRBJ2-5 | TRBV11-2 | many | TGTGCCAGCAGTCCGACAGGGGGCGCTCGGGAGACCCAGTACTTC | CASSPTGGARETQYF
TRBD2 | TRBJ2-7 | TRBV20-1 | NA | TGCAGTGCTGACCTAGCGGGGCAGGGCGAGCAGTACTTC | CSADLAGQGEQYF
NA | TRBJ2-5 | TRBV7-9 | few | TGTGCCAGCAGCTTCCGTGTCGGTGGAGAGACCCAGTACTTC | CASSFRVGGETQYF
TRBD2 | TRBJ2-3 | TRBV20-1 | few | TGCAGTGCTAGGACTAGCGGGGGCACGCAGTATTTT | CSARTSGGTQYF
NA | TRBJ2-1 | TRBV12-3/TRBV12-4 | few | TGTGCCAGCAGTAACGTTCGGCCGTCCGGGGAGCAGTTCTTC | CASSNVRPSGEQFF
TRBD1 | TRBJ2-5 | TRBV10-3 | few | TGTGCCATCAGAGACCCGGACAGGGCCCAAGAGACCCAGTACTTC | CAIRDPDRAQETQYF
NA | TRBJ2-5 | TRBV15 | few | TGTGCCACCAGCAGAAAGGCACAGAAACAAGAGACCCAGTACTTC | CATSRKAQKQETQYF
NA | TRBJ2-1 | TRBV6-1 | NA | TGTGCCAGCAGTGGATCAAACAGGGAATACAATGAGCAGTTCTTC | CASSGSNREYNEQFF
NA | TRBJ2-7 | TRBV7-2 | few | TGTGCCAGCAGCTTAGGCGGTTCCTTGCACGAGCAGTACTTC | CASSLGGSLHEQYF
NA | TRBJ1-2 | TRBV20-1 | NA | TGCAGTGCTAGAGCCCCCCAGGGATTCGGCTACACCTTC | CSARAPQGFGYTF
TRBD1 | TRBJ1-4 | TRBV10-3 | NA | TGTGCCATCAGCGGGACAGGGGAAAAACTGTTTTTT | CAISGTGEKLFF
TRBD1 | TRBJ2-4 | TRBV4-1 | NA | TGCGCCAGCAGCCTGGGGACAGGGGCTGGAATAGCCAAAAACATTCAGTACTTC | CASSLGTGAGIAKNIQYF
NA | TRBJ1-2 | TRBV7-2 | few | TGTGCCAGCAGCTTATGGTGGGGCCTGGGCTACACCTTC | CASSLWWGLGYTF
NA | TRBJ1-2 | TRBV7-9 | NA | TGTGCCAGCAGCTCAGACGGACCAGACTATGGCTGCACCTTC | CASSSDGPDYGCTF
NA | TRBJ2-3 | TRBV24-1 | few | TGTGCCACCAGTGATAAACCGGGACCGGCGGATACGCAGTATTTT | CATSDKPGPADTQYF
NA | TRBJ2-5 | TRBV6-1 | NA | TGTGCCAGCAGGATCGCCCCCTCGGTGGTGGAGACCCAGTACTTC | CASRIAPSVVETQYF
TRBD1 | TRBJ2-3 | TRBV5-1 | NA | TGCGCCAGCAGCGGAGACAGGGGGGGATGGGATACGCAGTATTTT | CASSGDRGGWDTQYF
TRBD2 | TRBJ2-3 | TRBV28 | few | TGTGCCAGCAGTTCCCCCGGACTAGCGGGAGACACAGATACGCAGTATTTT | CASSSPGLAGDTDTQYF
NA | TRBJ1-2 | TRBV29-1 | few | TGCAGCGTTGAAGCGAAAGGCCTAAGGTCTGGCTACACCTTC | CSVEAKGLRSGYTF
NA | TRBJ1-6 | TRBV28 | few | TGTGCGACGAAGGGTAATTCACCCCTCCACTTT | CATKGNSPLHF
TRBD2 | TRBJ2-7 | TRBV28 | few | TGTGCCAGCCGCCGGACTAGCGGGAGCTCCTACGAGCAGTACTTC | CASRRTSGSSYEQYF
NA | TRBJ2-7 | TRBV5-1 | few | TGCGCCAGCAGCCCCTACAAAGACGAGCAGTACTTC | CASSPYKDEQYF
NA | TRBJ1-6 | TRBV5-1 | NA | TGCGCCAGCAGCTTGGACAGCCTCAATTCACCCCTCCACTTT | CASSLDSLNSPLHF
NA | TRBJ2-5 | TRBV10-3 | few | TGTGCCACAAAAAGGACGGGGGGCGAGGAGACCCAGTACTTC | CATKRTGGEETQYF
NA | TRBJ1-1 | TRBV20-1 | few | TGCAGTGCTAGAAACCCGACAGCCCCGAACACTGAAGCTTTCTTT | CSARNPTAPNTEAFF
NA | TRBJ2-3 | TRBV7-8 | NA | TGTGCCAGCAGCCGTTACGGCCCCGAGGCCACAGATACGCAGTATTTT | CASSRYGPEATDTQYF
NA | TRBJ2-1 | TRBV6-4 | NA | TGTGCCAGCAGTCCCGACGGTGGGCGGTTCTTC | CASSPDGGRFF
TRBD1 | TRBJ2-7 | TRBV29-1 | few | TGCAGCGTTGTTGGTGGGGACAGGTTCTACGAGCAGTACTTC | CSVVGGDRFYEQYF
TRBD1 | TRBJ2-3 | TRBV4-2 | NA | TGTGCCAGCAGCCAAGAGGTCGGGACAGCCCCCACAGATACGCAGTATTTT | CASSQEVGTAPTDTQYF
NA | TRBJ2-3 | TRBV20-1 | few | TGCAGTGCACCCCGACAGGATACGCAGTATTTT | CSAPRQDTQYF
NA | TRBJ2-7 | TRBV6-5 | once | TGTGCCAGCAGTTCCCCAGGACAGCCGGTCTACGAGCAGTACTTC | CASSSPGQPVYEQYF
NA | TRBJ2-7 | TRBV7-2 | NA | TGTGCCAGCAGCACCGCACTTTCTATCCCCTACGAGCAGTACTTC | CASSTALSIPYEQYF
TRBD1 | TRBJ2-2 | TRBV7-9 | few | TGTGCCAGCAGTGGATGGAGGGACAGGGCGAACACCGGGGAGCTGTTTTTT | CASSGWRDRANTGELFF
TRBD1 | TRBJ2-5 | TRBV6-2/TRBV6-3 | NA | TGTGCCAGCCGACGACAGGGGCCAAGGACCCAGTACTTC | CASRRQGPRTQYF
TRBD2 | TRBJ2-3 | TRBV2 | NA | TGTGCCTCGGGCGGCATCCCGCGGGGGGTGTCGCAGTATTTT | CASGGIPRGVSQYF
TRBD1 | TRBJ2-7 | TRBV2 | NA | TGTGTCAGCATAAGACAGACAGGGAGTGGCGAGCAGTACTTC | CVSIRQTGSGEQYF
TRBD1 | TRBJ2-1 | TRBV6-5 | many | TGTGCCAGCAGTACCCGGACAGGACGCTCCTACAATGAGCAGTTCTTC | CASSTRTGRSYNEQFF
TRBD1 | TRBJ2-1 | TRBV14 | NA | TGTGCCAGCAGCCGGACAGGGCTCAATGAGCAGTTCTTC | CASSRTGLNEQFF
NA | TRBJ1-2 | TRBV2 | NA | TGTGCCAATCCGAACCCGCGTGAGATAAATGGCTACACCTTC | CANPNPREINGYTF
NA | TRBJ2-5 | TRBV10-3 | few | TGTGCCATCGCAGAAAGGAACGCGGAGACCCAGTACTTC | CAIAERNAETQYF